A selection of T cell receptor beta chains follows, all from one sample in a study of blood T cell repertoires in COVID-19. Clones were sequenced by immunoSEQ multiplex PCR, and TCRdb holds only the in-frame ones, with some missing. The sample carries roughly 200,000 clones, roughly 88% recorded once. Sequenced sample: peripheral blood. The receptors were gathered from a man in his fifties or sixties with COVID-19, enrolled during active disease. CDR3s include the opening cysteine and the closing phenylalanine or tryptophan. The D gene is left open where the match is weak. The size entry is marked missing in some rows and otherwise reads once, few, many or a size class.

TRBD2	-	TRBV6-5	TRBJ2-2	TGTGCCAGCAGAGTGAGCGGGGCGAACACCGGGGAGCTGTTTTTT	CASRVSGANTGELFF
TRBD1	-	TRBV7-3	TRBJ2-3	TGTGCCAGCAACCCTCCCGACAGGGCAGGAACAGATACGCAGTATTTT	CASNPPDRAGTDTQYF
-	-	TRBV3-1/TRBV3-2	TRBJ2-7	TGTGCCAGCAGCCAAGGACTTGGAAAGACCTACGAGCAGTACTTC	CASSQGLGKTYEQYF
TRBD2	-	TRBV29-1	TRBJ2-1	TGCAGCGCGGCGGAACTAGCGGGAGCATTTGGCAATGAGCAGTTCTTC	CSAAELAGAFGNEQFF
-	-	TRBV9	TRBJ1-2	TGTGCCAGCAGCAATGGACAGTTAGATAACTATGGCTACACCTTC	CASSNGQLDNYGYTF
-	few	TRBV5-3	TRBJ1-3	TGTGCCAGAAGCGTCCCGGGACAATGGATGGGAAACACCATATATTTT	CARSVPGQWMGNTIYF
-	-	TRBV29-1	TRBJ1-5	TGCAGCGTTGGTGAAGGGGATCAGCCCCAGCATTTT	CSVGEGDQPQHF
TRBD2	-	TRBV19	TRBJ2-2	TGTGCCAGTAGTAAGGAGCGGGGGGGCCACACCGGGGAGCTGTTTTTT	CASSKERGGHTGELFF
-	-	TRBV10-1	TRBJ1-4	TGCGCCAGCAGCCGCGGGACCCATGAAAAACTGTTTTTT	CASSRGTHEKLFF
TRBD2	-	TRBV6-5	TRBJ2-5	TGTGCCAGCAGTTACGAGACTAGCGGACAAGAGACCCAGTACTTC	CASSYETSGQETQYF
TRBD1	-	TRBV24-1	TRBJ2-7	TGTGCCACCAGTGATGAGGGGGCGCCACCCTACGAGCAGTACTTC	CATSDEGAPPYEQYF
TRBD2	-	TRBV5-1	TRBJ2-5	TGCGCCAGCAGCTCTGGGACTAGTTTCGAGACCCAGTACTTC	CASSSGTSFETQYF
TRBD2	-	TRBV25-1	TRBJ2-3	TGTGCCAGCAGTGATAGCGGGGGTACAGATACGCAGTATTTT	CASSDSGGTDTQYF